These 30 T cell receptor beta chains came from one sample sequenced in a study of blood T cells in healthy people across ages. Sample-barcoded 5' priming and a J-beta primer mix drove a second PCR of roughly 7 to 11 cycles. TCRdb ran MiXCR on the 5' RACE reads and lists one entry per CDR3 protein. This sample has roughly 830,000 distinct CDR3 sequences, with approximately 65% found just once. Sequenced input: blood. The receptors here all came from a man younger than 40 in good health.

The chain employs TRBV12-3 or TRBV12-4 and TRBJ2-5, with D maybe TRBD2 (6 bases). CDR3 length equals 14 residues. The ends were cut back, 6 bases at V and 5 bases at J, with 16 bases in the middle. The CDR3 region is CASSPIQLAETQYF. CDR3 bases: TGTGCCAGCAGCCCAATCCAACTAGCTGAGACCCAGTACTTC.

The chain links TRBV4-1 to TRBJ2-5, with 8 bases that match TRBD1. Looked up from germline, CDR1 is MGHRA and CDR2 is YSYEKL. CDR3 length: 15 amino acids. V dropped 3 bases and J dropped 4; count of bases not matched to a gene: 7. Here the CDR3 reads CASSQAGQGRETQYF. The CDR3 DNA follows: TGCGCCAGCAGCCAGGCAGGACAGGGTAGAGAGACCCAGTACTTC.

The genes are TRBV2 and TRBJ1-5; TRBD1 might be the D (6 bases). V lost 1 base and J 6 bases, leaving 19 bases between the germline ends. Per germline, CDR1 SNHLY and CDR2 FYNNEI. There are 17 residues in the CDR3. CDR3 region: CASSEGASGGAGQPQHF. Written as DNA, the CDR3 is TGTGCCAGCAGTGAAGGGGCCTCGGGGGGGGCTGGTCAGCCCCAGCATTTT.

This rearrangement joins TRBV18 to TRBJ2-1; D not certain. The CDR3 extends over 15 amino acids. Germline CDR1 KGHSH, CDR2 LQKENI. The germline V and J ends were trimmed by 0 bases and 7 bases, with 13 bases remaining between them. The CDR3 here is CASSPPDWLLNEQFF. The CDR3 bases are TGTGCCAGCTCACCACCCGATTGGTTGTTGAATGAGCAGTTCTTC.

Only a few counts were recorded for this clonotype. The rearrangement uses TRBV28 and TRBJ2-5; D gene ambiguous. Germline lookup yields CDR1 MDHEN and CDR2 SYDVKM. The CDR3 length is 12 residues. V lost 4 bases to trimming and J lost 5 bases, with 8 bases between them. DNA of the CDR3: TGTGCCAGCAGTTCCCGAAGGGAGACCCAGTACTTC. As protein: CASSSRRETQYF.

Here the CDR3 reads CASSLIGWGTDTQYF. The CDR3, as DNA: TGTGCCAGCAGCTTAATTGGGTGGGGCACAGATACGCAGTATTTT. The chain couples TRBV11-2 to TRBJ2-3; D ambiguous. V lost 2 bases to trimming and J lost 1 base, with 10 bases between them. CDR3 size: 15 residues. Germline V gene sequence: CDR1 SGHAT, CDR2 FQNNGV.

This clonotype occurred a few times. CDR3 nucleotides: TGTGCCAGCAGCCTCCGACAGGGGGGCACAGATACGCAGTATTTT. It translates to CASSLRQGGTDTQYF. The V and J genes are TRBV5-5 and TRBJ2-3; 9 bases map to TRBD1. V was pared by 4 bases and J by 1 base, with 4 bases of the junction left unmatched. The CDR3 is 15 amino acids. The germline CDR1 and CDR2 sequences are SGHKS and YYEKEE (reference sequence).

This clonotype has only a few counts. This chain joins TRBV5-6 and TRBJ1-2; 7 nucleotides line up with TRBD1. Germline V lookup: CDR1 SGHDT, CDR2 YYEEEE. The CDR3 extends over 13 amino acids. The trim removed 1 base at V and 4 bases at J, leaving 1 base unmatched. Here the CDR3 reads CASSLTGAYGYTF. For the CDR3, the DNA is TGTGCCAGCAGCTTGACAGGGGCCTATGGCTACACCTTC.

In its sample, this clonotype was seen a few times. This chain connects TRBV29-1 to TRBJ2-1; TRBD1 might be the D (6 bases). Looked up from germline, CDR1 is SQVTM and CDR2 is ANQGSEA. The CDR3 sequence is 12 residues long. Trimming shortened V by 5 bases and J by 4 bases, and 9 bases separated the two germline ends. The CDR3 here is CSVIQGYNEQFF. The CDR3, as DNA: TGCAGCGTTATTCAGGGGTACAATGAGCAGTTCTTC.

This clonotype was seen only a few times. The V call is TRBV7-9, the J call TRBJ1-5; no firm D call. V was clipped by 8 bases and J by 4 bases, with 15 bases between them. The CDR3 has 14 amino acids. The germline CDR1 and CDR2 sequences are SEHNR and FQNEAQ (reference sequence). CDR3 coding DNA: TGTGCCAGCGGACCGGACTGGGAGAATCAGCCCCAGCATTTT. It yields the protein CASGPDWENQPQHF.

V is TRBV9 and J is TRBJ1-2, with D hard to call. There are 15 residues in the CDR3. V was cut by 0 bases and J by 0 bases, with 9 bases left in between. CDR1 is SGDLS, CDR2 YYNGEE, per germline. Here the CDR3 reads CASSVAIQTNYGYTF. Written as DNA, the CDR3 is TGTGCCAGCAGCGTAGCTATACAGACTAACTATGGCTACACCTTC.

In its sample, this clonotype was seen a few times. V gene TRBV28 combines with J gene TRBJ2-4, with 8 nucleotides matching TRBD2. The germline CDR1 and CDR2 sequences are MDHEN and SYDVKM. The CDR3 covers 14 residues. V was pared by 6 bases and J by 6 bases, with 7 bases of the junction left unmatched. The CDR3 nucleotides read TGTGCCAGCAGCCCCCCAGCGGGGGTAAACATTCAGTACTTC. Amino acid sequence: CASSPPAGVNIQYF.

This clonotype was seen a handful of times. The chain employs TRBV3-1 and TRBJ2-1; 11 nucleotides align to TRBD1. CDR1 and CDR2 from the germline V gene are LGHDT and YNNKEL (reference sequence). After removal of 3 bases from V and 3 bases from J, the junction contained 1 base not matched to a gene. This CDR3 is built from 15 residues. CDR3 region: CASSQGQGDYNEQFF. CDR3 DNA: TGTGCCAGCAGCCAGGGACAGGGGGACTACAATGAGCAGTTCTTC.

Regarding this clonotype: Germline and junction disagree at one end, which may indicate a read error. The rearrangement links TRBV4-2 to TRBJ2-3; possibly TRBD2 for D (6 bases). The CDR3 is made up of 14 amino acids. Per germline, CDR1 LGHNA and CDR2 YNFKEQ. In DNA form, the CDR3 reads TGTGCCGGCAGCACCGGGACTAGCACAGATACGCAGTATTTT. Protein sequence: CAGSTGTSTDTQYF.

CDR3 sequence: CASSDALAGGSEQFF. The DNA of the CDR3 is TGTGCCAGCAGTGACGCGCTAGCGGGGGGGAGTGAGCAGTTCTTC. The rearrangement joins TRBV6-4 to TRBJ2-1; the match to TRBD2 covers 12 bases. The germline V gene encodes CDR1 MRHNA and CDR2 SNTAGT. CDR3 length: 15 amino acids. V was clipped by 2 bases and J by 9 bases; unmatched bases: 5.

The J gene is TRBJ2-1, the V gene TRBV27; 10 nucleotides agree with TRBD2. CDR3 length: 16 residues. V lost 6 bases, J lost 4 bases, and 9 bases stayed unmatched. CDR1 and CDR2 from the germline V gene are MNHEY and SMNVEV (reference sequence). The CDR3 reads CASRTFLAGAYNEQFF. The CDR3 nucleotides read TGTGCCAGCAGAACCTTTCTAGCGGGGGCGTACAATGAGCAGTTCTTC.

This clonotype was picked up a small number of times. J is TRBJ2-1 and V is TRBV5-5, with TRBD2 identical over 8 bases. The ends lost 5 bases at V and 6 bases at J; junction bases unmatched: 10. Germline CDR1 is SGHKS and CDR2 is YYEKEE (reference sequence). The CDR3 loop spans 15 amino acids. The CDR3 nucleotides read TGTGCCAGCAGGGAAGGTTCGGGACTAGTCAATGAGCAGTTCTTC. This translates into CASREGSGLVNEQFF.

The V and J genes are TRBV10-3 and TRBJ2-5; 10 bases are a match to TRBD1. Germline CDR1 ENHRY, CDR2 SYGVKD. The V segment lost 2 bases and the J segment 5 bases; nucleotides outside the gene matches: 2. The CDR3 totals 14 residues. CDR3 loop: CAISEPTGGETQYF. The CDR3 coding sequence is TGTGCCATCAGTGAGCCGACAGGGGGCGAGACCCAGTACTTC.

The chain combines TRBV12-3 or TRBV12-4 with TRBJ2-7; D possibly matches TRBD1 or TRBD2 (6 bases each). The end of the DNA aligns better with TRBJ2-5, so the J call may be wrong. This CDR3 contains 14 residues. CDR3 loop: CASRRGAIRETQYF. The CDR3 DNA is TGTGCCAGCAGGAGGGGGGCAATAAGGGAGACCCAGTACTTC.

The chain employs TRBV4-3 and TRBJ2-5, with 9 nucleotides matching TRBD2. There are 13 residues in the CDR3. Germline V lookup: CDR1 LGHNA, CDR2 YSLEER. With V trimmed by 7 bases and J by 11 bases, 11 bases remained unmatched. CDR3 nucleotide sequence: TGCGCCAGCAACCACCGACTAGCGGAGGAGCAGTACTTC. Its protein product is CASNHRLAEEQYF.

The J gene is TRBJ2-1, the V gene TRBV27; no firm D call. The V gene's germline CDR1 is MNHEY and CDR2 SMNVEV (reference sequence). V shed 2 bases and J shed 0 bases, with 11 bases lying between them. This CDR3 is 16 amino acids long. Written as DNA, the CDR3 is TGTGCCAGCAGTTTAGGGCACTTGAGCTCCTACAATGAGCAGTTCTTC. Amino acids: CASSLGHLSSYNEQFF.

In its sample, this clonotype was seen a few times. The chain recombines TRBV27 with TRBJ2-5; 11 bases agree with TRBD2. The germline CDR1 and CDR2 sequences are MNHEY and SMNVEV (reference sequence). The J segment lost 1 base and the V segment lost 2 bases, leaving 6 bases of the junction unmatched. This CDR3 region has 17 residues. The CDR3 DNA follows: TGTGCCAGCAGTTTAGCCCTAGCGGGGGGACCCCAAGAGACCCAGTACTTC. Its translation is CASSLALAGGPQETQYF.

This chain links TRBV7-2 with TRBJ2-5, with D unclear. The J call may be faulty, since TRBJ2-7 better matches the DNA end. The CDR3 contains 12 residues. Per germline, CDR1 SGHTA and CDR2 FQGNSA. This CDR3 is CASSSPVNEQYF. As DNA, the CDR3 is TGTGCCAGCAGCTCCCCCGTGAACGAGCAGTACTTC.

V is TRBV24-1 and J is TRBJ2-3, with TRBD1 matching 8 bases. Germline CDR1 reads KGHDR; CDR2 reads SFDVKD. The CDR3 is made up of 13 amino acids. The junction had 7 bases not matched to a gene; V was cut back by 9 bases and J by 6 bases. The CDR3 loop reads CATGQGAEDTQYF. DNA for the CDR3: TGTGCCACCGGACAGGGAGCGGAGGATACGCAGTATTTT.

This clonotype was seen a few times. The genes are TRBV12-3 or TRBV12-4 and TRBJ2-6; D is uncertain. Trimming cost V 3 bases and J 0 bases, with 6 bases left between them. This CDR3 region has 15 residues. For the CDR3, the DNA is TGTGCCAGCAGTTTTTACGGCTCTGGGGCCAACGTCCTGACTTTC. Amino acid sequence: CASSFYGSGANVLTF.

This CDR3 is CASVTSGESDTQYF. CDR3 DNA sequence: TGTGCCAGTGTGACTAGCGGGGAGTCAGATACGCAGTATTTT. This rearrangement joins TRBV6-2 or TRBV6-3 to TRBJ2-3; TRBD2 matches at 11 bases. V lost 9 bases to trimming and J lost 4 bases; unmatched junction nucleotides: 6. The CDR3 covers 14 residues. CDR1 MNHEY and CDR2 SVGEGT come from the germline V gene.

The table lists this clonotype with a few counts. The V call is TRBV5-6, the J call TRBJ1-2; D uncertain. The length of the CDR3 is 14 residues. CDR1 is SGHDT and CDR2 is YYEEEE in the germline V gene. V dropped 0 bases and J dropped 8 bases, with 14 bases sitting between them. The CDR3 spells CASSLATMALGYTF. The CDR3, as DNA: TGTGCCAGCAGCTTGGCTACGATGGCGCTCGGCTACACCTTC.

This chain joins TRBV7-2 and TRBJ2-7, with TRBD2 matching 8 bases. There are 15 residues in the CDR3. The V segment lost 4 bases and the J segment 2 bases; nucleotides outside the gene matches: 7. CDR1 and CDR2 from the germline V gene are SGHTA and FQGNSA. For the CDR3, the DNA is TGTGCCAGCAGCTCAATCAGCGGGGGAACCTACGAGCAGTACTTC. Its translation is CASSSISGGTYEQYF. The whole variable domain, filled in from reference TRBV7-2 and TRBJ2-7, reads GAGVSQSPSNKVTEKGKDVELRCDPISGHTALYWYRQSLGQGLEFLIYFQGNSAPDKSGLPSDRFSAERTGGSVSTLTIQRTQQEDSAVYLCASSSISGGTYEQYFGPGTRLTVT.

The chain joins TRBV6-6 to TRBJ2-3; 9 bases align to TRBD2. Germline-derived CDR1 and CDR2 are MNHNY and SVGAGI (reference sequence). V shed 5 bases, J shed 2 bases, and the junction held 8 bases outside the gene matches. The CDR3 covers 16 residues. The CDR3 nucleotides are TGTGCCAGCAGTCAATGGGCTAGCGGGGCCACAGATACGCAGTATTTT. Amino acids: CASSQWASGATDTQYF.

This rearrangement joins TRBV3-1 to TRBJ2-5, with 11 bases lining up with TRBD2. Germline CDR1 reads LGHDT; CDR2 reads YNNKEL (reference sequence). J gave up 3 bases and V 2 bases, and 11 bases lay outside the gene matches. The CDR3 totals 18 residues. The CDR3 spells CASSQLGGTSGVKETQYF. CDR3 coding DNA: TGTGCCAGCAGCCAATTAGGGGGGACTAGCGGAGTAAAAGAGACCCAGTACTTC.